This T cell receptor (beta chain) was identified in a study of T cell repertoires in cytomegalovirus infection (dated by TCRdb to the late 2010s). With respect to the entire study: Alongside well-studied HLA-B-restricted epitopes, the peptide stimulations were aimed at recently identified HLA-C-restricted CMV epitopes, whose presentation resists viral immunomodulation. Donor HLA type was relevant to the analysis, as public TCR beta signatures indicated carriage of CMV infection together with the matching HLA type.

To note about this clonotype: Its antigen is still unknown. Qualities for individual bases were not recorded, and no much larger clone is one base off.

Taken with the paper, the label for treatment or condition translates to: in vitro stimulation with specific CMV peptide epitopes to enrich CMV-specific T cells. V was cut back by 5 bases and J by 6 bases, leaving a gap of 11 bases between them. The germline V gene specifies SGHAT as CDR1 and FQNNGV as CDR2. The CDR3, from cysteine to phenylalanine, totals 12 residues. Only the CDR3 region is kept as DNA, spanning 36 bases read in frame from base 1. Here is what the overall study found, with its caveats: The ex vivo response was dominated by HLA-C-restricted CMV-specific TCR beta clonotypes, which also provided the single most frequent clonotype in two of eight donors. Cumulative frequency of public TCR beta family members discriminated carriers of CMV infection plus the relevant HLA type in this cohort and an independent approximately 370-donor cohort.

The reads were generated on an Illumina HiSeq 1500. TCRdb redid the processing of the public reads, applying fastp at Q25 and MiXCR, and retained in-frame beta chains. Merged by CDR3 protein, the rows form single entries marked with the most common genes and DNA. The sample records 680,000 or so distinct CDR3 sequences, roughly 33% of which are singletons. Of the sample, 15% to 20% is held by the ten largest clones. This material consisted of cultured PBMCs, taken from culture after CMV antigen stimulation. The chain is made from TRBV11-2 and TRBJ2-7; no D gene is confidently identified. The receptor was derived from a human donor in good health (CMV status not recorded). Some clones in this sample may be carry-over from other donors' samples. The DNA sequence is as follows: TGTGCCAGCAGCCCGTCTTCGAGCGAGCAGTACTTC. This encodes CASSPSSSEQYF.